The 21 T cell receptor beta chains listed next were all sequenced from one sample in a study of cytomegalovirus exposure and HLA in healthy donors. Use of 60 Vbeta and 13 Jbeta primers characterized the PCR. Assay used: immunoSEQ multiplex PCR; TCRdb lists only in-frame clones, some missing. The table includes fewer than 200,000 clones, approximately 75% detected once. Sequencing was done on a sample of PBMCs. All receptors come from a girl aged 5 to 17 in good health and CMV-seronegative.

This clone showed up just once. CDR3 protein: CASSYSAGNTEAFF. CDR3 nucleotide sequence: TGTGCCAGCAGTTACTCTGCAGGGAACACTGAAGCTTTCTTT. V gene TRBV6-5 combines with J gene TRBJ1-1; no firm D call. The CDR3 is 14 amino acids. Germline assignment: CDR1 MNHEY and CDR2 SVGAGI. The V gene lost 0 bases and the J gene lost 1 base, with 6 bases spanning the gap.

The chain is built from TRBV6-1 and TRBJ2-3, with 7 nucleotides matching TRBD2. V was pared by 0 bases and J by 2 bases, with 2 bases of the junction left unmatched. This CDR3 contains 15 residues. Germline V CDR1 and CDR2: MNHNS, SASEGT. This chain's CDR3 is CASSEAGGTTDTQYF. The DNA for the CDR3 is TGTGCCAGCAGTGAAGCGGGGGGGACCACAGATACGCAGTATTTT.

The chain links TRBV7-9 to TRBJ1-1; no clear D gene. The CDR3 is 15 amino acids. Germline values: CDR1 SEHNR, CDR2 FQNEAQ (reference sequence). The ends were cut back, 5 bases at V and 10 bases at J, with 23 bases in the middle. CDR3 residues: CASSPVHGELGGAFF. CDR3 in DNA: TGTGCCAGCAGCCCCGTTCACGGTGAGTTAGGAGGAGCTTTCTTT.

The gene calls are TRBV5-6 and TRBJ1-5, with 8 bases matching TRBD1. The CDR3 covers 15 residues. Per germline, CDR1 SGHDT and CDR2 YYEEEE. The J segment lost 7 bases and the V segment lost 0 bases, leaving 6 bases of the junction unmatched. This CDR3 reads CASSLGGQGRQPQHF. The CDR3 coding sequence is TGTGCCAGCAGCTTGGGAGGACAGGGACGGCAGCCCCAGCATTTT.

This chain connects TRBV5-6 to TRBJ2-7; possibly TRBD1 for D (5 bases). The V end lost 1 base, the J end lost 3 bases, and 8 bases lay between the germline ends. From germline, CDR1 is SGHDT and CDR2 YYEEEE. CDR3 size: 13 residues. The CDR3 DNA reads as TGTGCCAGCAGCTTGTTGACAGTCTACGAGCAGTACTTC. Translating gives CASSLLTVYEQYF.

The rearrangement uses TRBV7-3 and TRBJ1-6; D is possibly TRBD1 (6 bases). Germline lookup yields CDR1 SGHTA and CDR2 FQGTGA. CDR3 length: 17 residues. V was clipped by 5 bases and J by 7 bases, with 21 bases between them. Written as DNA, the CDR3 is TGTGCCAGCAGCCCCCAAGGGGGGGGCGGAATAAATTCACCCCTCCACTTT. Amino acid sequence: CASSPQGGGGINSPLHF.

This chain links TRBV2 with TRBJ2-3; D is possibly TRBD2 (5 bases). Germline CDR1 reads SNHLY; CDR2 reads FYNNEI. This CDR3 has 16 amino acids. Trimming left V 0 bases short and J 4 bases short, with 14 bases between. The DNA of the CDR3 is TGTGCCAGCAGTGAAGCTCCTGGGAGAGGAGCAGATACGCAGTATTTT. Translation gives CASSEAPGRGADTQYF.

J is TRBJ2-7 and V is TRBV25-1; no firm D call. Germline assignment: CDR1 MGHDK and CDR2 SYGVNS. CDR3 length: 12 amino acids. The V end lost 5 bases, the J end lost 4 bases, and 9 bases lay between the germline ends. The CDR3 loop reads CASSQTQYEQYF. The CDR3 nucleotides are TGTGCCAGCAGTCAAACCCAGTACGAGCAGTACTTC.

This clone was picked up a small number of times. V usage is TRBV19 and J usage is TRBJ1-5; tentative D call: TRBD1 (5 bases). Per germline, CDR1 LNHDA and CDR2 SQIVND (reference sequence). The CDR3 runs to 11 residues. The CDR3 protein is CAGGWDQPQHF. DNA of the CDR3: TGTGCTGGGGGGTGGGATCAGCCCCAGCATTTT.

The V gene is TRBV6-1, the J gene TRBJ2-2; D gene uncertain. This CDR3 is built from 12 residues. V lost 5 bases and J lost 5, with 6 bases in between. The germline V gene encodes CDR1 MNHNS and CDR2 SASEGT. Here the CDR3 reads CASSLFTGELFF. The CDR3 nucleotides are TGTGCCAGCAGTCTTTTTACCGGGGAGCTGTTTTTT.

This chain joins TRBV12-5 and TRBJ1-2; 7 bases are shared with TRBD1. From germline, CDR1 is LGHNT and CDR2 FRNRAP. The CDR3 is 18 residues long. Losses at the gene ends were 3 bases for V and 3 bases for J; bases not matched to a gene: 16. CDR3 in DNA: TGTGCTAGTGGTTTCTCCTTGACTCGACAGGGATTCGACTATGGCTACACCTTC. This gives the protein CASGFSLTRQGFDYGYTF. Full variable domain (rest looked up from reference TRBV12-5 and TRBJ1-2): DARVTQTPRHKVTEMGQEVTMRCQPILGHNTVFWYRQTMMQGLELLAYFRNRAPLDDSGMPKDRFSAEMPDATLATLKIQPSEPRDSAVYFCASGFSLTRQGFDYGYTFGSGTRLTVV.

J is TRBJ1-6 and V is TRBV5-6, with D perhaps TRBD1 (5 bases). The V gene lost 7 bases and the J gene lost 2 bases, with 16 bases spanning the gap. The CDR3 contains 16 residues. The germline V gene encodes CDR1 SGHDT and CDR2 YYEEEE. The CDR3 region is CASGTRRDPYNSPLHF. For the CDR3, the DNA is TGTGCCAGCGGCACGAGGCGGGACCCCTATAATTCACCCCTCCACTTT.

The rearrangement uses TRBV27 and TRBJ1-2; no clear D. The CDR3 loop spans 11 amino acids. CDR1 MNHEY and CDR2 SMNVEV come from the germline V gene (reference sequence). V dropped 10 bases and J dropped 4 bases, with 10 bases sitting between them. The DNA of the CDR3 is TGTGCCACCGCGGGAATCTATGGCTACACCTTC. Translation: CATAGIYGYTF.

The rearrangement joins TRBV13 to TRBJ2-3; tentatively, D is TRBD2 (7 bases). This CDR3 spans 15 amino acids. CDR1 is PRHDT and CDR2 is FYEKMQ in the germline V gene (reference sequence). V was pared by 7 bases and J by 3 bases, with 17 bases between. CDR3 DNA sequence: TGTGCCAGCACCGAGGGGGGGAAGAGAACAGATACGCAGTATTTT. Encoded protein: CASTEGGKRTDTQYF.

The chain carries TRBV13 and TRBJ2-2; 7 positions match TRBD2. The V segment lost 2 bases and the J segment 5 bases; nucleotides outside the gene matches: 2. This CDR3 has 14 amino acids. From germline, CDR1 is PRHDT and CDR2 FYEKMQ (reference sequence). In DNA, the CDR3 is TGTGCCAGCAGCTTATACGGGGGGACCGGGGAGCTGTTTTTT. Translation: CASSLYGGTGELFF.

The chain employs TRBV6-5 and TRBJ2-5, with 7 bases aligning to TRBD1. This CDR3 is built from 15 residues. Losses at the gene ends were 6 bases for V and 2 bases for J; bases not matched to a gene: 9. Germline V gene sequence: CDR1 MNHEY, CDR2 SVGAGI. The chain's CDR3 is CASRDRRDSQETQYF. CDR3 bases: TGTGCCAGCAGAGACCGCCGGGACAGTCAAGAGACCCAGTACTTC.

V is TRBV9 and J is TRBJ1-4; possible D gene TRBD1, 5 bases. The V end was cut by 3 bases, the J end by 5 bases, with 8 bases between. This CDR3 region has 13 residues. Germline V gives CDR1 SGDLS, CDR2 YYNGEE. As DNA, the CDR3 is TGTGCCAGCAGCGGATCAGGGAATGAAAAACTGTTTTTT. It yields the protein CASSGSGNEKLFF.

This chain links TRBV19 with TRBJ2-5, with D perhaps TRBD1 (6 bases). CDR1 and CDR2 (germline): LNHDA, SQIVND (reference sequence). The length of the CDR3 is 14 residues. The germline V and J ends were trimmed by 4 bases and 5 bases, with 14 bases remaining between them. DNA for the CDR3: TGTGCCAGTAGTACCAACAGGGATTGGGAGACCCAGTACTTC. Residues: CASSTNRDWETQYF.

The chain uses TRBV14 and TRBJ2-5; TRBD2 matches 8 bases. The CDR3 length is 15 residues. In germline, CDR1 is SGHDN, CDR2 FVKESK. Trimming cost V 5 bases and J 4 bases; bases outside gene matches: 9. The CDR3 coding sequence is TGTGCCAGCAGCTATATCGGGGGGGCCCCAGAGACCCAGTACTTC. Translation: CASSYIGGAPETQYF.

This clone occurred a few times. This sequence joins TRBV6-1 and TRBJ1-5; 7 positions agree with TRBD1. The CDR3 is 15 amino acids. V dropped 4 bases and J dropped 4; count of bases not matched to a gene: 7. CDR1 and CDR2 (germline): MNHNS, SASEGT. The CDR3 nucleotides are TGTGCCAGCAGTGGAGACAGGGCAGAGAATCAGCCCCAGCATTTT. Translation gives CASSGDRAENQPQHF.

The J gene is TRBJ1-1, the V gene TRBV5-1; the match to TRBD1 covers 9 bases. Germline lookup yields CDR1 SGHRS and CDR2 YFSETQ. The CDR3 sequence is 15 residues long. Trimming at V came to 3 bases and at J to 1 base, leaving 4 bases not matched to a gene. The DNA of the CDR3 is TGCGCCAGCAGCTGGGGACAGGGAAAGAACACTGAAGCTTTCTTT. This codes for CASSWGQGKNTEAFF. Drawing the rest from reference TRBV5-1 and TRBJ1-1, the complete variable domain is KAGVTQTPRYLIKTRGQQVTLSCSPISGHRSVSWYQQTPGQGLQFLFEYFSETQRNKGNFPGRFSGRQFSNSRSEMNVSTLELGDSALYLCASSWGQGKNTEAFFGQGTRLTVV.